This is a list of T cell receptor beta chains from one sample in a study of T cells in Graves' hyperthyroidism and ophthalmopathy. Using its own MiXCR run on the multiplex PCR reads, TCRdb lists one record per CDR3 protein. The table has some 370,000 distinct CDR3 sequences, about 15% seen once. Sequenced sample: blood. Receptor source: a woman aged 25 to 39 with Graves' hyperthyroidism that later progressed to Graves' ophthalmopathy. The CDR3 runs from the conserved cysteine through the conserved F or W. D genes are given only for firm matches. The size entry is marked missing in some rows and otherwise reads once, few, many or a size class.

clone size	V gene	D gene	J gene	CDR3 protein	CDR3 DNA
many	TRBV14	TRBD1	TRBJ1-6	CASSQTETGLTPLHF	TGTGCCAGCAGCCAGACAGAGACAGGGCTGACACCCCTCCACTTT
NA	TRBV9	NA	TRBJ2-1	CASSAGWDEQFF	TGTGCCAGCAGCGCGGGGTGGGATGAGCAGTTCTTC
many	TRBV10-3	NA	TRBJ1-1	CAISDTAGTEAFF	TGTGCCATCAGTGATACGGCAGGCACTGAAGCTTTCTTT
few	TRBV6-1	TRBD1	TRBJ1-4	CASGTGSATNEKLFF	TGTGCCAGCGGGACAGGTTCTGCAACTAATGAAAAACTGTTTTTT
few	TRBV7-2	NA	TRBJ2-1	CASSSPFVRVEQFF	TGTGCCAGCAGCTCCCCCTTTGTGAGGGTTGAGCAGTTCTTC
many	TRBV27	TRBD2	TRBJ2-1	CASSLLLAANNEQFF	TGTGCCAGCAGTTTATTACTAGCGGCAAACAATGAGCAGTTCTTC
NA	TRBV6-2/TRBV6-3	NA	TRBJ1-2	CASSPGGSTNYGYTF	TGTGCCAGCAGCCCCGGAGGTTCGACTAACTATGGCTACACCTTC
few	TRBV9	NA	TRBJ2-2	CASSVTGEYGELFF	TGTGCCAGCAGCGTTACGGGGGAGTACGGGGAGCTGTTTTTT
many	TRBV14	NA	TRBJ2-5	CASSHTAGTVWTQYF	TGTGCCAGCAGCCATACGGCGGGAACGGTGTGGACCCAGTACTTC
many	TRBV6-1	NA	TRBJ1-6	CASSEYGGNSPLHF	TGTGCCAGCAGTGAATATGGCGGAAATTCACCCCTCCACTTT
many	TRBV10-3	TRBD1	TRBJ2-7	CAISDLGRGNSYEQYF	TGTGCCATCAGTGACCTGGGCAGGGGGAACTCCTACGAGCAGTACTTC
many	TRBV29-1	NA	TRBJ1-1	CSVEEMAGVSEAFF	TGCAGCGTTGAAGAAATGGCAGGGGTGTCTGAAGCTTTCTTT
many	TRBV5-1	NA	TRBJ1-1	CASGYGLNTEAFF	TGCGCCAGCGGGTACGGTTTGAACACTGAAGCTTTCTTT
few	TRBV12-3/TRBV12-4	NA	TRBJ1-6	CASKGVGNSPLHF	TGTGCCAGCAAGGGAGTGGGTAATTCACCCCTCCACTTT
many	TRBV27	TRBD2	TRBJ2-3	CASSPWTSGGSEDTQYF	TGTGCCAGCAGTCCGTGGACTAGCGGGGGATCCGAAGATACGCAGTATTTT
NA	TRBV2	NA	TRBJ1-2	CASGASEGSYGYTF	TGTGCCAGCGGAGCCAGCGAGGGATCTTATGGCTACACCTTC